This T cell receptor beta chain was identified during a study of Ad26.COV2.S vaccination and SARS-CoV-2 variants. Study-wide background: Ad26.COV2.S was injected intramuscularly once or twice, 56 days apart. General study results and limits: Responses of spike-specific T cells (both CD8+ and CD4+) reportedly showed substantial breadth after vaccination. Placebo recipients had lower spike-specific TCR breadth than vaccine recipients.

Treatment specified: some 20 received Ad26.COV2.S at low or high dose, single or two shots; about five received placebo; per-sample allocation not given. Specimen acquisition occurred on day 63 following the initial vaccine or placebo injection. This person who donated was an adult of 18-55 years in Boston. V shed 5 bases and J 2 bases; nucleotides not matched to a gene: 13. Germline CDR1 and CDR2: LNHDA and SQIVND (reference sequence). The CDR3 runs to 18 residues. As regards this clone: Its antigen is still unknown.

The protocol was immunoSEQ multiplex PCR, while the TCRdb copy is restricted to in-frame clones and leaves out a portion. This sample has approximately 420,000 clones, with around 85% found just once. The chain couples TRBV19 to TRBJ2-3; 10 bases line up with TRBD2. This receptor was obtained from a person aged 18-65 years who received the Ad26.COV2.S COVID-19 vaccine or a placebo. The sequencing here drew on peripheral blood, taken in a trial of Ad26.COV2.S vaccine versus placebo. This CDR3 reads CASSFLRIGLAVTDTQYF. Here the CDR3 DNA reads TGTGCCAGTAGTTTTCTTAGGATCGGACTAGCGGTCACAGATACGCAGTATTTT.